The 2 T cell receptor beta chains below were found in one sample sequenced in a study of response to subunit inactivated influenza vaccine. TCRdb fed the RT-PCR reads into MiXCR, producing one record per CDR3 protein. Here the sample spans 450,000 to 550,000 distinct CDR3 sequences, about 25% being singletons. The sample consisted of CD4+ T cells sorted from PBMCs, taken 4 to 6 days after vaccination. Receptors originate from a man aged 50-60 years who received an inactivated influenza vaccine.

The J gene is TRBJ2-3, the V gene TRBV20-1; TRBD1 matches at 8 bases. The V gene's germline CDR1 is DFQATT and CDR2 SNEGSKA (reference sequence). With 1 base clipped from V and 0 bases from J, the junction kept 6 bases outside the gene matches. CDR3 length equals 16 residues. The CDR3 region has the DNA TGCAGTGCTAGAGCCCCCCAGGGGGCTAGCACAGATACGCAGTATTTT. Protein product: CSARAPQGASTDTQYF.

This clonotype was detected only a few times. The chain has TRBV18 and TRBJ2-2, with D uncertain. Germline values: CDR1 KGHSH, CDR2 LQKENI. V was trimmed by 4 bases and J by 3 bases, leaving 6 bases between them. The CDR3 totals 13 residues. The CDR3 bases are TGTGCCAGCTCACAGGACCACACCGGGGAGCTGTTTTTT. Translating it yields CASSQDHTGELFF. Full variable domain (rest looked up from reference TRBV18 and TRBJ2-2): NAGVMQNPRHLVRRRGQEARLRCSPMKGHSHVYWYRQLPEEGLKFMVYLQKENIIDESGMPKERFSAEFPKEGPSILRIQQVVRGDSAAYFCASSQDHTGELFFGEGSRLTVL.